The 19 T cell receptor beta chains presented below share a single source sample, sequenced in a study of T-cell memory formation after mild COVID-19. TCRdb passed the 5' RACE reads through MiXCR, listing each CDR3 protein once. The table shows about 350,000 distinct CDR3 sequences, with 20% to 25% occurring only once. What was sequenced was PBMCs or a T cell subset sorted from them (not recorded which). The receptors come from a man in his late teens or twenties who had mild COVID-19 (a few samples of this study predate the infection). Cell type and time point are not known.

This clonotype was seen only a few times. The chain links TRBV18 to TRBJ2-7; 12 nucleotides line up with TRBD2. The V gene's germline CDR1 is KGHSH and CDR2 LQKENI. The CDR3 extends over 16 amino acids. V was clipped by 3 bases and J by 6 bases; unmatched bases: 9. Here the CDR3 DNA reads TGTGCCAGCTCACCCCTACCTAGCGGGGGGGCCGGCGAGCAGTACGTC. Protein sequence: CASSPLPSGGAGEQYV.

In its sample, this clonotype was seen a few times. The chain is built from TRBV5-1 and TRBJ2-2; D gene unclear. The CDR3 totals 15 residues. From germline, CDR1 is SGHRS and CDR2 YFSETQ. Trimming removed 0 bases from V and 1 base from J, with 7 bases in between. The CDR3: CASSLERVNTGELFF. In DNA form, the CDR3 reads TGCGCCAGCAGCTTGGAAAGGGTGAACACCGGGGAGCTGTTTTTT.

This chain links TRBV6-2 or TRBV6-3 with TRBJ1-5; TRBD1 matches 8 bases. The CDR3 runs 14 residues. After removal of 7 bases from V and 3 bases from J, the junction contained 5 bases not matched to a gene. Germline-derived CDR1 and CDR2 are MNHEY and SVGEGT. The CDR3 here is CASKEDRDNQPQHF. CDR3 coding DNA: TGTGCCAGCAAGGAGGACAGGGACAATCAGCCCCAGCATTTT.

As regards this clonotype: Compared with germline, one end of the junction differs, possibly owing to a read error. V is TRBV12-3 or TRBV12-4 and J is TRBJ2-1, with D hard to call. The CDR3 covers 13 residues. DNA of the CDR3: TGTGCCAGCAGTTTGAGGCAGTCCAATGAGAAGTTCTTC. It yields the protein CASSLRQSNEKFF.

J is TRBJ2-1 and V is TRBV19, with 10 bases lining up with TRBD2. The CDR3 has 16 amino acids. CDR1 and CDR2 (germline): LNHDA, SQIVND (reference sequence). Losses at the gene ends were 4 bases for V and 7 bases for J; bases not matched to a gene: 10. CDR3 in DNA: TGTGCCAGTAGTACCACGCAGGGACTAGCGAGTAATGAGCAGTTCTTC. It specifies CASSTTQGLASNEQFF. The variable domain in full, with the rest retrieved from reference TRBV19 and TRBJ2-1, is DGGITQSPKYLFRKEGQNVTLSCEQNLNHDAMYWYRQDPGQGLRLIYYSQIVNDFQKGDIAEGYSVSREKKESFPLTVTSAQKNPTAFYLCASSTTQGLASNEQFFGPGTRLTVL.

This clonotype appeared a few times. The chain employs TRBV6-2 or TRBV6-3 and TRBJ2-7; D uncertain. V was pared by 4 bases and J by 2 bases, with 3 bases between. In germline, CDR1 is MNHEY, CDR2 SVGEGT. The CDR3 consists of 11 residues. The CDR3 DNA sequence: TGTGCCAGCAGTTGGACCTACGAGCAGTACTTC. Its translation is CASSWTYEQYF.

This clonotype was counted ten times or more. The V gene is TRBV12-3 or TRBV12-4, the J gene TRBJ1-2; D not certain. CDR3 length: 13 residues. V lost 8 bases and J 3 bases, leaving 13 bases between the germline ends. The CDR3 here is CASGLPYDYGYTF. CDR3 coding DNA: TGTGCCAGCGGTCTACCTTACGACTATGGCTACACCTTC.

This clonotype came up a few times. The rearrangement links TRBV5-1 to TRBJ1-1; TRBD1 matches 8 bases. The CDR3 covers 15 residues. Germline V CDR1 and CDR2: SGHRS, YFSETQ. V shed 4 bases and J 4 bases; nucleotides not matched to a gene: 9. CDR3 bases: TGCGCCAGCAGCGCGACAGGGGTCGAAGGCACTGAAGCTTTCTTT. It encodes CASSATGVEGTEAFF. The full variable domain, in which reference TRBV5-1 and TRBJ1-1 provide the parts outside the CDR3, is KAGVTQTPRYLIKTRGQQVTLSCSPISGHRSVSWYQQTPGQGLQFLFEYFSETQRNKGNFPGRFSGRQFSNSRSEMNVSTLELGDSALYLCASSATGVEGTEAFFGQGTRLTVV.

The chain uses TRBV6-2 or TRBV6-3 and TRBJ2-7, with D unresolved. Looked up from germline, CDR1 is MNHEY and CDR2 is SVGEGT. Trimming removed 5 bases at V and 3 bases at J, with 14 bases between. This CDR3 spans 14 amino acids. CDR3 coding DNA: TGTGCCAGCAGTGAATTCGGAATTGGCTACGAGCAGTACGTC. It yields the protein CASSEFGIGYEQYV.

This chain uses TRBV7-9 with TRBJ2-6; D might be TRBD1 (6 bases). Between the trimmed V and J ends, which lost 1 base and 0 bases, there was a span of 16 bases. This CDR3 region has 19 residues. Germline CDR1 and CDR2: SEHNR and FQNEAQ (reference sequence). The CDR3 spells CASSLDPRTARSGANVLTF. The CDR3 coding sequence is TGTGCCAGCAGCTTAGACCCACGGACAGCCCGCTCTGGGGCCAACGTCCTGACTTTC.

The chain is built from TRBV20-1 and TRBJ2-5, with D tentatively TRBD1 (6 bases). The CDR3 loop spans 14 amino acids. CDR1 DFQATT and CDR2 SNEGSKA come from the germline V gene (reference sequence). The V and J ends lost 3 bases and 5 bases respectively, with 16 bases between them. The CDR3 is CSARVPRGEETQYF. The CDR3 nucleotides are TGCAGTGCTAGGGTCCCCAGGGGCGAGGAGACCCAGTACTTC.

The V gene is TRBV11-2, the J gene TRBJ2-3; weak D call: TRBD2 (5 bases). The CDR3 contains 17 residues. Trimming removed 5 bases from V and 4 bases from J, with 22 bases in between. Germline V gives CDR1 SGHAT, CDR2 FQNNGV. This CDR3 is CASSPPLGKVRADTQYF. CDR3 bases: TGTGCCAGCAGCCCCCCCCTGGGGAAGGTGAGGGCAGATACGCAGTATTTT.

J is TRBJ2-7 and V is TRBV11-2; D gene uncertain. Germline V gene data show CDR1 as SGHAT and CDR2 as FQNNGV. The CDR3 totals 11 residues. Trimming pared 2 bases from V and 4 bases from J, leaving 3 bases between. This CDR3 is CASSLYYEQYV. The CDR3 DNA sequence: TGTGCCAGCAGCTTATATTACGAGCAGTACGTC.

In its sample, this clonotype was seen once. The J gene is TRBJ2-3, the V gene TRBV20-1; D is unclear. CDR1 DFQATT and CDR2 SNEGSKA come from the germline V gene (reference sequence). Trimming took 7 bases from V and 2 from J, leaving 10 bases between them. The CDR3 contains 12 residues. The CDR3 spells CSVADFTDTQYF. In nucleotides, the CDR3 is TGCAGTGTGGCAGATTTCACAGATACGCAGTATTTT.

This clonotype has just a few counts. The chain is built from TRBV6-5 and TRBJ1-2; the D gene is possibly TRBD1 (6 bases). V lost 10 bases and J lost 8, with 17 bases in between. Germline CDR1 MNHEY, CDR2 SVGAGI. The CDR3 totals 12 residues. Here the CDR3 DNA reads TGTGCCACGGGGGCCCCATGGGGGGGCTACACCTTC. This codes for CATGAPWGGYTF.

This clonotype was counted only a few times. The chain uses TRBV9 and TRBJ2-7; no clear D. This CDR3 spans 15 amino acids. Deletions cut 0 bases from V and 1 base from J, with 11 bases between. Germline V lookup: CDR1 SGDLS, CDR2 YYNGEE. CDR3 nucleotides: TGTGCCAGCAGCGTAGTGGACGGACGTTCCTACGAGCAGTACTTC. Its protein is CASSVVDGRSYEQYF.

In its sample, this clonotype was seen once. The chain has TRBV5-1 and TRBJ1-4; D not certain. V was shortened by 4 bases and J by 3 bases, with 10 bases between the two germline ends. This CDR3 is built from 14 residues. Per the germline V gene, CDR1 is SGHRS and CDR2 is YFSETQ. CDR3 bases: TGCGCCAGCAGCCCACCTCCCCCTAATGAAAAACTGTTTTTT. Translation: CASSPPPPNEKLFF.

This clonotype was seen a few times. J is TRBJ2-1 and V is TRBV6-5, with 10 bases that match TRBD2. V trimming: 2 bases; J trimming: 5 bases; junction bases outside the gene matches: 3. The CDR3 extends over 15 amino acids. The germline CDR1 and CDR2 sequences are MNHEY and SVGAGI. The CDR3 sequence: CASSYRLAGHNEQFF. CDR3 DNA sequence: TGTGCCAGCAGTTACCGACTAGCGGGTCACAATGAGCAGTTCTTC.

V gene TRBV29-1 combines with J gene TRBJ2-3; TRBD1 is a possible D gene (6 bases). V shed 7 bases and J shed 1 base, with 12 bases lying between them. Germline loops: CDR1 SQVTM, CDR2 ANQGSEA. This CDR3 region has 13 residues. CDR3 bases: TGCAGCGCCTACAGGGTGGGCACAGATACGCAGTATTTT. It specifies CSAYRVGTDTQYF.